These T cell receptor beta chains were read from a single sample in a study of T cell responses to AZD1222 COVID-19 vaccine. Here immunoSEQ multiplex PCR was the method, and the copy in TCRdb shows in-frame clones only, minus some. The profile shows around 120,000 clones, 80% to 90% of them singletons. The specimen was peripheral blood, collected on day 0 of AZD1222 vaccination. These receptor sequences come from an adult in good health. CDR3s include the opening cysteine and the closing phenylalanine or tryptophan. Fields, in order: V gene, clone size, J gene, D gene, CDR3 protein, CDR3 DNA. A D gene is named only where the DNA matches it firmly. Where a row states a size, it is once, few, many or the class of an expanded clone; other rows omit it.

v_call: TRBV5-1; clone_size: few; j_call: TRBJ2-2; d_call: TRBD2; cdr3_aa: CASSFAGGSNTGELFF; cdr3_nt: TGCGCCAGCAGCTTCGCGGGAGGGTCGAACACCGGGGAGCTGTTTTTT
v_call: TRBV21-1; clone_size: NA; j_call: TRBJ2-3; d_call: NA; cdr3_aa: CASSKGNGFTDTQYF; cdr3_nt: TGTGCCAGCAGCAAAGGCAACGGGTTCACAGATACGCAGTATTTT
v_call: TRBV6-1; clone_size: once; j_call: TRBJ2-3; d_call: TRBD1; cdr3_aa: CASREDRVRADTQYF; cdr3_nt: TGTGCCAGCAGGGAAGACAGGGTACGGGCAGATACGCAGTATTTT
v_call: TRBV19; clone_size: NA; j_call: TRBJ2-7; d_call: TRBD1; cdr3_aa: CASSRDRGTVEQYF; cdr3_nt: TGTGCCAGTAGTAGGGACAGGGGAACGGTCGAGCAGTACTTC
v_call: TRBV5-6; clone_size: NA; j_call: TRBJ1-3; d_call: TRBD1; cdr3_aa: CASSLEGDRHSGNTIYF; cdr3_nt: TGTGCCAGCAGCTTGGAGGGGGACAGACACTCTGGAAACACCATATATTTT
v_call: TRBV5-6; clone_size: few; j_call: TRBJ1-2; d_call: NA; cdr3_aa: CASSFRTGYGYTF; cdr3_nt: TGTGCCAGCAGCTTCAGGACTGGCTATGGCTACACCTTC
v_call: TRBV28; clone_size: NA; j_call: TRBJ2-5; d_call: TRBD2; cdr3_aa: CASTPGGSWGTQYF; cdr3_nt: TGTGCCAGCACCCCCGGCGGGAGCTGGGGGACCCAGTACTTC
v_call: TRBV12-3/TRBV12-4; clone_size: NA; j_call: TRBJ2-3; d_call: NA; cdr3_aa: CASSQGSDTQYF; cdr3_nt: TGTGCCAGCTCCCAGGGTTCAGATACGCAGTATTTT
v_call: TRBV12-3/TRBV12-4; clone_size: NA; j_call: TRBJ2-7; d_call: NA; cdr3_aa: CASSQGLYEQYF; cdr3_nt: TGTGCCAGCAGTCAGGGGTTGTACGAGCAGTACTTC
v_call: TRBV27; clone_size: NA; j_call: TRBJ2-7; d_call: TRBD1; cdr3_aa: CASSQDRGPYEQYF; cdr3_nt: TGTGCCAGCAGTCAAGACAGGGGGCCCTACGAGCAGTACTTC
v_call: TRBV5-5; clone_size: once; j_call: TRBJ1-1; d_call: TRBD1; cdr3_aa: CASSPGGQWEMNTEAFF; cdr3_nt: TGTGCCAGCAGCCCAGGGGGCCAATGGGAAATGAACACTGAAGCTTTCTTT
v_call: TRBV9; clone_size: NA; j_call: TRBJ2-1; d_call: NA; cdr3_aa: CASSFADSYNEQFF; cdr3_nt: TGTGCCAGCAGCTTCGCGGACTCCTACAATGAGCAGTTCTTC
v_call: TRBV21-1; clone_size: NA; j_call: TRBJ2-2; d_call: NA; cdr3_aa: CASIGVIGTGHTGELFF; cdr3_nt: TGTGCCAGCATCGGAGTCATCGGGACAGGGCACACCGGGGAGCTGTTTTTT
v_call: TRBV3-1/TRBV3-2; clone_size: NA; j_call: TRBJ2-2; d_call: NA; cdr3_aa: CASSGREGTGELFF; cdr3_nt: TGTGCCAGCAGCGGTAGAGAGGGGACCGGGGAGCTGTTTTTT
v_call: TRBV29-1; clone_size: NA; j_call: TRBJ2-1; d_call: TRBD2; cdr3_aa: CSVVTSRDTVGVDNEQFF; cdr3_nt: TGCAGCGTGGTGACTAGCAGGGATACAGTAGGAGTCGACAATGAGCAGTTCTTC
v_call: TRBV7-7; clone_size: NA; j_call: TRBJ2-3; d_call: NA; cdr3_aa: CASSPSVVTSGQYF; cdr3_nt: TGTGCCAGCAGCCCTAGCGTAGTAACAAGTGGGCAGTATTTT
v_call: TRBV5-6; clone_size: few; j_call: TRBJ1-4; d_call: NA; cdr3_aa: CASSLVNEKLFF; cdr3_nt: TGTGCCAGCAGCTTGGTTAATGAAAAACTGTTTTTT
v_call: TRBV7-3; clone_size: NA; j_call: TRBJ1-5; d_call: NA; cdr3_aa: CASSFRGGNQPQHF; cdr3_nt: TGTGCCAGCAGCTTCCGCGGTGGCAATCAGCCCCAGCATTTT
v_call: TRBV6-2/TRBV6-3; clone_size: NA; j_call: TRBJ1-1; d_call: NA; cdr3_aa: CASSYLQPNTEAFF; cdr3_nt: TGTGCCAGCAGTTATCTACAGCCGAACACTGAAGCTTTCTTT
v_call: TRBV11-3; clone_size: NA; j_call: TRBJ2-5; d_call: TRBD2; cdr3_aa: CASSPRTSGVQETQYF; cdr3_nt: TGTGCCAGCAGCCCCAGGACTAGCGGGGTTCAAGAGACCCAGTACTTC
v_call: TRBV5-1; clone_size: NA; j_call: TRBJ1-1; d_call: NA; cdr3_aa: CASSTRTDVNTEAFF; cdr3_nt: TGCGCCAGCAGCACGAGGACTGACGTGAACACTGAAGCTTTCTTT
v_call: TRBV24-1; clone_size: NA; j_call: TRBJ1-2; d_call: TRBD1; cdr3_aa: CATSDLRQGRDGYTF; cdr3_nt: TGTGCCACCAGTGATTTGCGACAGGGGCGGGATGGCTACACCTTC
v_call: TRBV27; clone_size: NA; j_call: TRBJ1-3; d_call: NA; cdr3_aa: CASKDSHSTGNTIYF; cdr3_nt: TGTGCCAGCAAGGACAGCCACTCTACTGGAAACACCATATATTTT
v_call: TRBV27; clone_size: NA; j_call: TRBJ1-2; d_call: TRBD1; cdr3_aa: CASSFLEGTGAYGYTF; cdr3_nt: TGTGCCAGCAGTTTTCTCGAAGGGACAGGGGCCTATGGCTACACCTTC
v_call: TRBV20-1; clone_size: NA; j_call: TRBJ2-7; d_call: NA; cdr3_aa: CSAPEMSAYF; cdr3_nt: TGCAGTGCCCCGGAGATGAGCGCGTACTTC
v_call: TRBV5-1; clone_size: NA; j_call: TRBJ1-4; d_call: NA; cdr3_aa: CASSLNGRNEKLFF; cdr3_nt: TGCGCCAGCAGCTTGAACGGAAGGAATGAAAAACTGTTTTTT
v_call: TRBV30; clone_size: NA; j_call: TRBJ1-4; d_call: NA; cdr3_aa: CAWSVLGNLFF; cdr3_nt: TGTGCCTGGAGTGTCCTGGGAAATCTGTTTTTT
v_call: TRBV7-9; clone_size: NA; j_call: TRBJ2-5; d_call: NA; cdr3_aa: CASSFRVGGETQYF; cdr3_nt: TGTGCCAGCAGCTTCCGCGTAGGGGGGGAGACCCAGTACTTC
v_call: TRBV11-3; clone_size: NA; j_call: TRBJ2-2; d_call: NA; cdr3_aa: CASSLVSTGELFF; cdr3_nt: TGTGCCAGCAGCTTAGTCTCCACCGGGGAGCTGTTTTTT
v_call: TRBV29-1; clone_size: NA; j_call: TRBJ1-1; d_call: NA; cdr3_aa: CSVEMGKGYGEAFF; cdr3_nt: TGCAGCGTTGAAATGGGTAAGGGGTACGGTGAAGCTTTCTTT
v_call: TRBV6-5; clone_size: few; j_call: TRBJ1-1; d_call: TRBD1; cdr3_aa: CASSYTRDRVTEAFF; cdr3_nt: TGTGCCAGCAGTTACACTAGGGACAGGGTCACTGAAGCTTTCTTT
v_call: TRBV2; clone_size: NA; j_call: TRBJ2-7; d_call: NA; cdr3_aa: CASSGGGEQYF; cdr3_nt: TGTGCCTCCTCAGGGGGGGGCGAGCAGTACTTC
v_call: TRBV19; clone_size: NA; j_call: TRBJ1-3; d_call: NA; cdr3_aa: CASSIPGLLLGNTIYF; cdr3_nt: TGTGCCAGTAGTATACCGGGCCTCCTACTTGGAAACACCATATATTTT
v_call: TRBV29-1; clone_size: NA; j_call: TRBJ2-5; d_call: TRBD1; cdr3_aa: CSARDRGLQETQYF; cdr3_nt: TGCAGCGCTCGGGACAGGGGCCTACAAGAGACCCAGTACTTC
v_call: TRBV19; clone_size: NA; j_call: TRBJ1-2; d_call: NA; cdr3_aa: CASSRGVNYGYTF; cdr3_nt: TGTGCCAGTAGTAGGGGGGTGAACTATGGCTACACCTTC
v_call: TRBV7-3; clone_size: NA; j_call: TRBJ2-3; d_call: NA; cdr3_aa: CASSQYEKDTQYF; cdr3_nt: TGTGCCAGCAGCCAATATGAGAAAGATACGCAGTATTTT
v_call: TRBV3-1/TRBV3-2; clone_size: NA; j_call: TRBJ1-3; d_call: NA; cdr3_aa: CASSQEARRRGNTIYF; cdr3_nt: TGTGCCAGCAGCCAAGAAGCTCGCCGGCGCGGAAACACCATATATTTT
v_call: TRBV6-5; clone_size: NA; j_call: TRBJ1-1; d_call: NA; cdr3_aa: CASSYERAYTEAFF; cdr3_nt: TGTGCCAGCAGTTACGAGAGGGCCTACACTGAAGCTTTCTTT
v_call: TRBV11-2; clone_size: NA; j_call: TRBJ2-5; d_call: NA; cdr3_aa: CASSLDGTQETQYF; cdr3_nt: TGTGCCAGCAGCTTAGATGGGACTCAAGAGACCCAGTACTTC
v_call: TRBV6-1; clone_size: NA; j_call: TRBJ2-3; d_call: NA; cdr3_aa: CASSEASGERSGTQYF; cdr3_nt: TGTGCCAGCAGTGAAGCTTCGGGGGAGAGGTCGGGTACGCAGTATTTT
v_call: TRBV30; clone_size: NA; j_call: TRBJ1-3; d_call: NA; cdr3_aa: CAWSGGGLGNTIYF; cdr3_nt: TGTGCCTGGAGTGGAGGGGGGCTTGGAAACACCATATATTTT